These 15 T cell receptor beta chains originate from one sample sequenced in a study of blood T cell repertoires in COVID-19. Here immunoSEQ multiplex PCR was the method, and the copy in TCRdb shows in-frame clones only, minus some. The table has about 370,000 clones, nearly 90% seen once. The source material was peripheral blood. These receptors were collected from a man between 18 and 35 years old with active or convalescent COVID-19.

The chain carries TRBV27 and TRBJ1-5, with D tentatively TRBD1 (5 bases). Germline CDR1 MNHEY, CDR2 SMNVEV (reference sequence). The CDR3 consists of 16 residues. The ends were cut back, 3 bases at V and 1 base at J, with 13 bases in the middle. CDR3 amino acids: CASSFRAGSSNQPQHF. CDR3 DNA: TGTGCCAGCAGTTTTAGGGCAGGGTCAAGCAATCAGCCCCAGCATTTT.

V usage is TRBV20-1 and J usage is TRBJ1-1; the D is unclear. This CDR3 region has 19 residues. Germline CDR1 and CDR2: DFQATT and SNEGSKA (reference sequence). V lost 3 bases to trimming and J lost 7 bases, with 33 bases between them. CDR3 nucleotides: TGCAGTGCTAGTTCTTCTATTTTCAGAGCGGACTCCACAATTGGTGAAGCTTTCTTT. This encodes CSASSSIFRADSTIGEAFF.

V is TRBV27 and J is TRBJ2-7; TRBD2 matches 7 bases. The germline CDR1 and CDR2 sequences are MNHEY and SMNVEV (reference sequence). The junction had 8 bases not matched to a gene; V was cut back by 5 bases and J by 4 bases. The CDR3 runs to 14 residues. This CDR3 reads CASSSGVGRYEQYF. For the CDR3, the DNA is TGTGCCAGCAGTAGCGGGGTTGGGCGGTACGAGCAGTACTTC.

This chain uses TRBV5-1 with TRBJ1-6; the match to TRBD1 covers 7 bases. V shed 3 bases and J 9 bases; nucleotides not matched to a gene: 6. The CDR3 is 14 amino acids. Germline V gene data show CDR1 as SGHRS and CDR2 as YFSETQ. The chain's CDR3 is CASSSGTVSSPLHF. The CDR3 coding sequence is TGCGCCAGCAGCTCGGGGACAGTTTCTTCACCCCTCCACTTT.

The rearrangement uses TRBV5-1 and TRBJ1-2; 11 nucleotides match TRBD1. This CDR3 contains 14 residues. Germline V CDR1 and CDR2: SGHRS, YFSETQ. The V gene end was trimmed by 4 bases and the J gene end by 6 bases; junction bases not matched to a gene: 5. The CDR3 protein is CASSIRDRGDGYTF. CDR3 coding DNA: TGCGCCAGCAGCATCCGGGACAGGGGGGATGGCTACACCTTC.

CDR3: CASSSTGGRDEQYF. The CDR3 nucleotides read TGTGCCAGCAGCTCGACAGGGGGCAGGGACGAGCAGTACTTC. This chain uses TRBV7-3 with TRBJ2-7; TRBD1 matches at 10 bases. J was trimmed by 5 bases and V by 4 bases; bases with no gene match: 5. Germline-derived CDR1 and CDR2 are SGHTA and FQGTGA. The CDR3 totals 14 residues.

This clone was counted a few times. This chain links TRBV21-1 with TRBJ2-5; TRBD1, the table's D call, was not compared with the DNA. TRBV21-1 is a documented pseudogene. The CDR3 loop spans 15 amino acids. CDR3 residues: CASSKVAGRQETQYF. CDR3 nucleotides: TGTGCCAGCAGCAAAGTCGCAGGGCGTCAAGAGACCCAGTACTTC.

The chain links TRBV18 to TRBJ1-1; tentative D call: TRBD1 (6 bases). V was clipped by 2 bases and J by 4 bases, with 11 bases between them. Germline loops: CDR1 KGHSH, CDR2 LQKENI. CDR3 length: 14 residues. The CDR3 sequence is CASSPSQGPTEAFF. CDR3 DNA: TGTGCCAGCTCACCATCTCAGGGGCCCACTGAAGCTTTCTTT.

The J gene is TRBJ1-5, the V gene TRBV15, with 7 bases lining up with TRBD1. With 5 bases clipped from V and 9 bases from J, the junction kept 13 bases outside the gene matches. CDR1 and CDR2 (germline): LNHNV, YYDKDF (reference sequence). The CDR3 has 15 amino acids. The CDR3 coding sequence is TGTGCCACCAGCTTCATGGGGGACAGTAGCTGGCCCCAGCATTTT. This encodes CATSFMGDSSWPQHF.

The CDR3 DNA sequence: TGTGCCACCGGACTATTAAGGACTGAAGCTTTCTTT. The encoded protein is CATGLLRTEAFF. The chain links TRBV2 to TRBJ1-1; D call uncertain. Trimming shortened V by 10 bases and J by 5 bases, and 14 bases separated the two germline ends. Germline loops: CDR1 SNHLY, CDR2 FYNNEI. CDR3 length: 12 amino acids.

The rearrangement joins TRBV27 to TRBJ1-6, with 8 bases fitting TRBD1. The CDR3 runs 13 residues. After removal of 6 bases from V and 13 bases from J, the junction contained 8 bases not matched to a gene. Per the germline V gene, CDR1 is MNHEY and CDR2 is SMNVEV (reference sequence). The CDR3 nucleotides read TGTGCCAGCAGGGGGACAGGCTTTTGGCCCCTCCACTTT. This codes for CASRGTGFWPLHF.

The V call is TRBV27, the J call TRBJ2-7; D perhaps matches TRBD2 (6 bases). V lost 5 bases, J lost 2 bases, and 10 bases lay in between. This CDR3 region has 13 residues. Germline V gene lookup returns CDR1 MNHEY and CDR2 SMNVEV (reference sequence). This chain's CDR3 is CASSPGLAYEQYF. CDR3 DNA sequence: TGTGCCAGCAGTCCGGGACTTGCCTACGAGCAGTACTTC.

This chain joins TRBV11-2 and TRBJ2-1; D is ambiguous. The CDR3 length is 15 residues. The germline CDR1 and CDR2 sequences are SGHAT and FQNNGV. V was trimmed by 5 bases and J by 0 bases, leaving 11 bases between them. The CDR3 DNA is TGTGCCAGCAGCCAACATAGCTTCTCCTACAATGAGCAGTTCTTC. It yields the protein CASSQHSFSYNEQFF.

The CDR3 sequence: CSVEGASGLSETQYF. CDR3 nucleotides: TGCAGCGTTGAAGGGGCTAGCGGTCTATCTGAGACCCAGTACTTC. This sequence joins TRBV29-1 and TRBJ2-5, with 7 bases identical to TRBD2. The CDR3 runs to 15 residues. The V segment lost 1 base and the J segment 5 bases; nucleotides outside the gene matches: 10. Germline values: CDR1 SQVTM, CDR2 ANQGSEA.

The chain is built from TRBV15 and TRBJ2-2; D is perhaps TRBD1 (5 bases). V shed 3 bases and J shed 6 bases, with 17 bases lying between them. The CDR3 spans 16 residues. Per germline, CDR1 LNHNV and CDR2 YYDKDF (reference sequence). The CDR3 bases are TGTGCCACCAGCAGCCCGAGTAGGACACGCTCCGGGGAGCTGTTTTTT. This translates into CATSSPSRTRSGELFF.